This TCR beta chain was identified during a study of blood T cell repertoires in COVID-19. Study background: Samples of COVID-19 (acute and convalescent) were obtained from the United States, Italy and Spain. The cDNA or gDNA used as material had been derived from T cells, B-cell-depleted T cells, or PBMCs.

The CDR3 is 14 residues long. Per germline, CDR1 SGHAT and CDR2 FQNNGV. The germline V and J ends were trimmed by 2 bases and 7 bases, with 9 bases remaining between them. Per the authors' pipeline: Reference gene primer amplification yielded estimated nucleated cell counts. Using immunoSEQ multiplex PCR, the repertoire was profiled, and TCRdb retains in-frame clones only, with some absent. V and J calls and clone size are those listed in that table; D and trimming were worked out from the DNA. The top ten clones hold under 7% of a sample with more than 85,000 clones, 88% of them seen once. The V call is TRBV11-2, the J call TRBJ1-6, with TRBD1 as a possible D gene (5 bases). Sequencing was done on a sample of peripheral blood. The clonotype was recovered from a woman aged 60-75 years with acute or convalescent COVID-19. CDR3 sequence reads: CASSLRQSNSPLHF. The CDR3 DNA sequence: TGTGCCAGCAGCTTAAGACAGAGCAATTCACCCCTCCACTTT. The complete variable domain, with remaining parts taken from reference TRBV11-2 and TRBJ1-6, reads EAGVAQSPRYKIIEKRQSVAFWCNPISGHATLYWYQQILGQGPKLLIQFQNNGVVDDSQLPKDRFSAERLKGVDSTLKIQPAKLEDSAVYLCASSLRQSNSPLHFGNGTRLTVT.